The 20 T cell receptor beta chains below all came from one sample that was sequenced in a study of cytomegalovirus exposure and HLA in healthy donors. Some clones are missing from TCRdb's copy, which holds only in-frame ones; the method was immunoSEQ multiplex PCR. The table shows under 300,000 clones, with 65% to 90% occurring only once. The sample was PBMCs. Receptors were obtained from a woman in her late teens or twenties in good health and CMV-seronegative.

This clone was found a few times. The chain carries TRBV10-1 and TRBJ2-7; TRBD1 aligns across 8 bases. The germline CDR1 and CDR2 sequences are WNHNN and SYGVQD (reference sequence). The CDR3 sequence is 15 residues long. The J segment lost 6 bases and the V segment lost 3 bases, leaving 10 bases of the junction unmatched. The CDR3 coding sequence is TGCGCCAGCAGTGATCTCCGGGACAGGCCACTCGAGCAGTACTTC. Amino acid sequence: CASSDLRDRPLEQYF.

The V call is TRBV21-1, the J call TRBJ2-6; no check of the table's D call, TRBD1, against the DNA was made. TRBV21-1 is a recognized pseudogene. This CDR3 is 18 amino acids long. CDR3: CASSDPGHRDSGANVLTF. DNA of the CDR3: TGTGCCAGCAGCGATCCGGGACACCGAGACTCTGGGGCCAACGTCCTGACTTTC.

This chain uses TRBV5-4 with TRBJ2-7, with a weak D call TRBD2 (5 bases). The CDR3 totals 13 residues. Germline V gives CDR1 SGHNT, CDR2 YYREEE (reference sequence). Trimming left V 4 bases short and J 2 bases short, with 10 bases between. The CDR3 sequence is CASSAGEPYEQYF. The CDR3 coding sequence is TGTGCCAGCAGCGCCGGGGAACCCTACGAGCAGTACTTC.

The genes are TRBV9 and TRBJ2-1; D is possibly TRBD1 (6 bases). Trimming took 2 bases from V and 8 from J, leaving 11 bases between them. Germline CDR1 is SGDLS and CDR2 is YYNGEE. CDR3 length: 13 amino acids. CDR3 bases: TGTGCCAGCAGCGTTTTACAGGGCGATGAGCAGTTCTTC. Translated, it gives CASSVLQGDEQFF. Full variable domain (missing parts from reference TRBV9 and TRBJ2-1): DSGVTQTPKHLITATGQRVTLRCSPRSGDLSVYWYQQSLDQGLQFLIQYYNGEERAKGNILERFSAQQFPDLHSELNLSSLELGDSALYFCASSVLQGDEQFFGPGTRLTVL.

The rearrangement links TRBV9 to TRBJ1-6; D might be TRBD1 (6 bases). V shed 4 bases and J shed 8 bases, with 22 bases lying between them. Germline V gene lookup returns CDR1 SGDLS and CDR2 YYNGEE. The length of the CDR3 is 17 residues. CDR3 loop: CASSSPRGSLPYSPLHF. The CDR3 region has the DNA TGTGCCAGCAGCTCCCCAAGGGGGTCTTTACCCTATTCACCCCTCCACTTT.

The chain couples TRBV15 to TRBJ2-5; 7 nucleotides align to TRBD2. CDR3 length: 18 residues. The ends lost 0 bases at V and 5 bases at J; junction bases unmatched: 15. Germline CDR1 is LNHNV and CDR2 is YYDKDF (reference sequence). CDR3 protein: CATSRDKPPAAGNETQYF. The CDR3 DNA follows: TGTGCCACCAGCAGAGATAAACCCCCGGCAGCGGGAAATGAGACCCAGTACTTC.

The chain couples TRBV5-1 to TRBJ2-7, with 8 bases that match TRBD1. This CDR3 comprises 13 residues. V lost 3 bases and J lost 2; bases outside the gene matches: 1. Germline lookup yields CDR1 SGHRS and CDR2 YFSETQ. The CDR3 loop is CASSWGQAYEQYF. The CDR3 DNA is TGCGCCAGCAGCTGGGGACAGGCCTACGAGCAGTACTTC.

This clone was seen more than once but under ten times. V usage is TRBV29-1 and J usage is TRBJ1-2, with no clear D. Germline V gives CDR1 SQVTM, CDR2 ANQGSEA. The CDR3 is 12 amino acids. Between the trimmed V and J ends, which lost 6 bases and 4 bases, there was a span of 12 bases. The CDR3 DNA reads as TGCAGCGTCGAAAGAACTCTCTATGGCTACACCTTC. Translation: CSVERTLYGYTF. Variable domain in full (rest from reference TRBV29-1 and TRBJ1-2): SAVISQKPSRDICQRGTSLTIQCQVDSQVTMMFWYRQQPGQSLTLIATANQGSEATYESGFVIDKFPISRPNLTFSTLTVSNMSPEDSSIYLCSVERTLYGYTFGSGTRLTVV.

The CDR3: CASSLGQPGNQPQHF. CDR3 bases: TGTGCCAGCAGCTTGGGACAGCCAGGGAATCAGCCCCAGCATTTT. This rearrangement joins TRBV5-6 to TRBJ1-5, with a tentative D call TRBD1 (5 bases). Looked up from germline, CDR1 is SGHDT and CDR2 is YYEEEE. V was clipped by 0 bases and J by 4 bases, with 11 bases between them. The CDR3 sequence is 15 residues long.

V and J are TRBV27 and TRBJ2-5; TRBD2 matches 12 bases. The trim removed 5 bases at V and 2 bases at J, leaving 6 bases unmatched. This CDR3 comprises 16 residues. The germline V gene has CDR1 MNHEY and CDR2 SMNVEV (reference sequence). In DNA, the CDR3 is TGTGCCAGCAGTCCGACTAGCGGGAGATATCAAGAGACCCAGTACTTC. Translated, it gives CASSPTSGRYQETQYF.

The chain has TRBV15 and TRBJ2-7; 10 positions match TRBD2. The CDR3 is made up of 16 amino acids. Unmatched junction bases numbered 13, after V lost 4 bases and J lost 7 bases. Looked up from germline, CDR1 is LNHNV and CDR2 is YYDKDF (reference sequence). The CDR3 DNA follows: TGTGCCACCAGCAAAAAGCGGGAGGGCGGGTCGTGTGAGCAGTACTTC. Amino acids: CATSKKREGGSCEQYF.

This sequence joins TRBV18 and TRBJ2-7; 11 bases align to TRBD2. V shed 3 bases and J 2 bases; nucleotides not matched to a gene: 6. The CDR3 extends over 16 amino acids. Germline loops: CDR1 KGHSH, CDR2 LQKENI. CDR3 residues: CASSPISGGAAYEQYF. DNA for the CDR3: TGTGCCAGCTCACCCATTAGCGGGGGGGCAGCCTACGAGCAGTACTTC.

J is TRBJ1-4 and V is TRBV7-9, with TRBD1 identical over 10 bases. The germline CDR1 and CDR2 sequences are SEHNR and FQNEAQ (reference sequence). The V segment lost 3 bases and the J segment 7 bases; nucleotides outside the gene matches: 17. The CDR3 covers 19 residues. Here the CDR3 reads CASSLGLWRTGGLGEKLFF. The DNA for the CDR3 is TGTGCCAGCAGCTTGGGCCTGTGGCGGACAGGGGGATTAGGTGAAAAACTGTTTTTT.

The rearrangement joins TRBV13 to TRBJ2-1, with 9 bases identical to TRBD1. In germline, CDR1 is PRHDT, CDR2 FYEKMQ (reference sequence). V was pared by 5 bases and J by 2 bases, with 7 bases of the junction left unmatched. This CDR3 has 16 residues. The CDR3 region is CASSTTTGGTYNEQFF. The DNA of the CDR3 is TGTGCCAGCAGCACAACGACAGGGGGTACCTACAATGAGCAGTTCTTC.

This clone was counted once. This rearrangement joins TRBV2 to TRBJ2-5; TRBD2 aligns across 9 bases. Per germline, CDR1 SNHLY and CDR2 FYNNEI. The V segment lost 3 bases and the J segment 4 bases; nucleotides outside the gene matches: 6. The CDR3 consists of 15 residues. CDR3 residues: CASSEMASGIETQYF. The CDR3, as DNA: TGTGCCAGCAGTGAGATGGCTAGCGGGATAGAGACCCAGTACTTC.

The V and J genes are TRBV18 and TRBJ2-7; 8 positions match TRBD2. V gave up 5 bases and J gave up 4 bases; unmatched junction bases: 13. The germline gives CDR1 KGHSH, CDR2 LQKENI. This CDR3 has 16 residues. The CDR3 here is CASSGLAGRILYEQYF. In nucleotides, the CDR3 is TGTGCCAGCTCAGGATTAGCGGGAAGGATTTTGTACGAGCAGTACTTC. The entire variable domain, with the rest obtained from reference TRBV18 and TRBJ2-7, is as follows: NAGVMQNPRHLVRRRGQEARLRCSPMKGHSHVYWYRQLPEEGLKFMVYLQKENIIDESGMPKERFSAEFPKEGPSILRIQQVVRGDSAAYFCASSGLAGRILYEQYFGPGTRLTVT.

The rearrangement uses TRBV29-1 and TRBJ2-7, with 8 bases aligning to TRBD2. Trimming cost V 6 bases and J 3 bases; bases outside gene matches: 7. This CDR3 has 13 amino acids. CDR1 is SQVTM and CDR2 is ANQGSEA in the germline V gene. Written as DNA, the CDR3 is TGCAGCGTCCGGGCCGGGAGGGGCTACGAGCAGTACTTC. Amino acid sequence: CSVRAGRGYEQYF.

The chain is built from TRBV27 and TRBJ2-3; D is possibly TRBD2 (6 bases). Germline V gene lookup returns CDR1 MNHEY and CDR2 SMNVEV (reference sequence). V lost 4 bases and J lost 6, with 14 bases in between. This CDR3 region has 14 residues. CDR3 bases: TGTGCCAGCAGTTGGGGAGGCCTAGGGGATACGCAGTATTTT. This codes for CASSWGGLGDTQYF.

As DNA, the CDR3 is TGTGCCAGCAGTTCTCCGGGACAGAACACCGGGGAGCTGTTTTTT. It specifies CASSSPGQNTGELFF. The rearrangement links TRBV6-5 to TRBJ2-2, with D possibly matching TRBD1 (6 bases). Trimming removed 4 bases at V and 1 base at J, with 10 bases between. Germline CDR1 reads MNHEY; CDR2 reads SVGAGI. CDR3 length: 15 amino acids.

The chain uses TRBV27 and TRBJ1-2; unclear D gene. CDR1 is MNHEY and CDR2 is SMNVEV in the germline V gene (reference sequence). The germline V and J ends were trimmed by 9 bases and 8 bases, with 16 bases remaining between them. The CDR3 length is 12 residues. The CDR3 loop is CASSGVGDGYTF. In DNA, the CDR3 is TGTGCCAGTTCGGGTGTTGGTGACGGCTACACCTTC.